This is a list of T cell receptor beta chains from one sample in a study of blood T cell repertoires in COVID-19. Profiled with immunoSEQ multiplex PCR; TCRdb holds only in-frame clones, not every one. The sample carries 160,000 or so clones, about 90% recorded once. Sample: peripheral blood. These receptors came from a man in his sixties with acute or convalescent COVID-19. CDR3s include the opening cysteine and the closing phenylalanine or tryptophan. Each record gives: CDR3 DNA, CDR3 protein, clone size, D gene, J gene, V gene. A D gene is named only where the DNA matches it firmly. Where a row states a size, it is once, few, many or the class of an expanded clone; other rows omit it.

DNA: TGTGCCAGCAGCCGAACAACTTGGCGACAGGGCTACACCTTC
CDR3: CASSRTTWRQGYTF
size: -
D: -
J: TRBJ1-2
V: TRBV6-5

DNA: TGTGCCAGCAGCCGTGGACAGACGGGAAACACCATATATTTT
CDR3: CASSRGQTGNTIYF
size: -
D: -
J: TRBJ1-3
V: TRBV5-4

DNA: TGCGCCAGCAGTCCAACCATAGCGGGGTCCTCCTACGAGCAGTACTTC
CDR3: CASSPTIAGSSYEQYF
size: -
D: TRBD2
J: TRBJ2-7
V: TRBV4-3

DNA: TGCGCCAGCAGCCAAGTGGCGGGGGGCGTCGCGTGGGCGCAGTATTTT
CDR3: CASSQVAGGVAWAQYF
size: -
D: TRBD2
J: TRBJ2-3
V: TRBV4-1

DNA: TGTGCCAGCAAAGGGACATACCCTGAAGCTTTCTTT
CDR3: CASKGTYPEAFF
size: -
D: -
J: TRBJ1-1
V: TRBV2

DNA: TGTGCCAGCAGCCAAGGAATGGGACAGGGGCCATACTCCCCCGAGCAGTACTTC
CDR3: CASSQGMGQGPYSPEQYF
size: -
D: TRBD1
J: TRBJ2-7
V: TRBV3-1/TRBV3-2

DNA: TGTGCCAGCAGGCGGGGACAGGGAATTTCCGATACGCAGTATTTT
CDR3: CASRRGQGISDTQYF
size: -
D: TRBD1
J: TRBJ2-3
V: TRBV2

DNA: TGTGCCAGCAGCTTAGGGACAGGGGTTTTAGCCCTCCACTTT
CDR3: CASSLGTGVLALHF
size: few
D: TRBD1
J: TRBJ1-6
V: TRBV7-8

DNA: TGTGCCAGCTCAGCGGATAGAAATAATGAAAAACTGTTTTTT
CDR3: CASSADRNNEKLFF
size: -
D: -
J: TRBJ1-4
V: TRBV18

DNA: TGTGCCAGCAGCCAAGTACTGTCGGGTCAGCAGTTCTTC
CDR3: CASSQVLSGQQFF
size: -
D: -
J: TRBJ2-1
V: TRBV3-1/TRBV3-2

DNA: TGTGCCAGCAGTTCGACAGGGGCTGGGGCCAACGTCCTGACTTTC
CDR3: CASSSTGAGANVLTF
size: -
D: TRBD1
J: TRBJ2-6
V: TRBV6-5

DNA: TGTGCCAGTAAGCCCCTATTGGGAGCGGCTAATGAAAAACTGTTTTTT
CDR3: CASKPLLGAANEKLFF
size: -
D: -
J: TRBJ1-4
V: TRBV19

DNA: TGTGCCAGCAGGGACAGGGGTAATCAGCCCCAGCATTTT
CDR3: CASRDRGNQPQHF
size: -
D: TRBD1
J: TRBJ1-5
V: TRBV6-5

DNA: TGTGCCAGCAGTAAAGATATGAACACTGAAGCTTTCTTT
CDR3: CASSKDMNTEAFF
size: -
D: -
J: TRBJ1-1
V: TRBV2

DNA: TGTGCCTGGAGTAGGACAGGGGGCTTCTATGGCTACACCTTC
CDR3: CAWSRTGGFYGYTF
size: few
D: TRBD1
J: TRBJ1-2
V: TRBV30

DNA: TGTGCCAGCAGTGCACGGACAGGGGAATATGGCTACACCTTC
CDR3: CASSARTGEYGYTF
size: -
D: TRBD1
J: TRBJ1-2
V: TRBV27

DNA: TGTGCCAGCAGCTCGCCCCCCAGGGGACTGTTTTTT
CDR3: CASSSPPRGLFF
size: -
D: -
J: TRBJ1-4
V: TRBV5-8

DNA: TGTGCCAGTAGCACCGGGACAGGGAACACCGGGGAGCTGTTTTTT
CDR3: CASSTGTGNTGELFF
size: -
D: TRBD1
J: TRBJ2-2
V: TRBV19

DNA: TGTGCCGGGTCCCGGACAGGCAATCAGCCCCAGCATTTT
CDR3: CAGSRTGNQPQHF
size: -
D: -
J: TRBJ1-5
V: TRBV19

DNA: TGTGCCAGCGGACAGGATGATAATTCACCCCTCCACTTT
CDR3: CASGQDDNSPLHF
size: -
D: TRBD1
J: TRBJ1-6
V: TRBV25-1

DNA: TGTGCCAGCAGCGGGACAGGCAACTATGGCTACACCTTC
CDR3: CASSGTGNYGYTF
size: -
D: TRBD1
J: TRBJ1-2
V: TRBV7-6

DNA: TGTGCCAGCTCGCTTGGGGGACAGGGCGACGCCTATGGCTACACCTTC
CDR3: CASSLGGQGDAYGYTF
size: -
D: TRBD1
J: TRBJ1-2
V: TRBV18

DNA: TGTGCCAGCAGTCGGATCGGGACAGCGTACACTGAAGCTTTCTTT
CDR3: CASSRIGTAYTEAFF
size: -
D: TRBD1
J: TRBJ1-1
V: TRBV6-5

DNA: TGTGCCAGCAGCTCCGGGACAGGGTACTATCAGCCCCAGCATTTT
CDR3: CASSSGTGYYQPQHF
size: -
D: TRBD1
J: TRBJ1-5
V: TRBV7-8

DNA: TGTGCCTGGAGTCAGGGGCGGCCGCAGCAGCCCCAGCATTTT
CDR3: CAWSQGRPQQPQHF
size: -
D: -
J: TRBJ1-5
V: TRBV30

DNA: TGTGCCAGCAGCCAAGATGCCGGAGGGTTCGGAAACACCATATATTTT
CDR3: CASSQDAGGFGNTIYF
size: -
D: -
J: TRBJ1-3
V: TRBV3-1/TRBV3-2

DNA: TGTGCCAGCAGCACGGGGGGAATTGGAAACACCATATATTTT
CDR3: CASSTGGIGNTIYF
size: -
D: -
J: TRBJ1-3
V: TRBV3-1/TRBV3-2

DNA: TGCGCCAGCAGCCAAGATCGAGGGGGCGGCACTGAAGCTTTCTTT
CDR3: CASSQDRGGGTEAFF
size: -
D: TRBD1
J: TRBJ1-1
V: TRBV4-1

DNA: TGTGCCAGCAGCGTAGAGGCAGGGGGAATCACAGATACGCAGTATTTT
CDR3: CASSVEAGGITDTQYF
size: -
D: TRBD1
J: TRBJ2-3
V: TRBV9

DNA: TGTGCCAGCAGAAACTTACAGGGAATCTCCTACGAGCAGTACTTC
CDR3: CASRNLQGISYEQYF
size: -
D: -
J: TRBJ2-7
V: TRBV6-5

DNA: TGCGCCAGCAGCCGACCCTACGGACAGGTTTATGGCACAGATACGCAGTATTTT
CDR3: CASSRPYGQVYGTDTQYF
size: -
D: TRBD1
J: TRBJ2-3
V: TRBV5-1

DNA: TGTGCCAGCAGCCGGACAGGCGCATATGGCTACACCTTC
CDR3: CASSRTGAYGYTF
size: -
D: TRBD1
J: TRBJ1-2
V: TRBV7-9

DNA: TGTGCCATCAGTGACGGACAGGGTGTCGACGAGCAGTACTTC
CDR3: CAISDGQGVDEQYF
size: -
D: TRBD1
J: TRBJ2-7
V: TRBV10-3

DNA: TGTGCCAGCAGTGAACTGGCGGGGGGCCTCGGGTACAATGAGCAGTTCTTC
CDR3: CASSELAGGLGYNEQFF
size: -
D: TRBD2
J: TRBJ2-1
V: TRBV2

DNA: TGTGCCAGCAGCCAGGAACAGGGGTCTAAGACCCAGTACTTC
CDR3: CASSQEQGSKTQYF
size: -
D: TRBD1
J: TRBJ2-5
V: TRBV3-1/TRBV3-2

DNA: TGTGCCAGCAGTGACAGGTGGGCTGAAGCTTTCTTT
CDR3: CASSDRWAEAFF
size: -
D: -
J: TRBJ1-1
V: TRBV6-1

DNA: TGTGCCAGCAGCCTTGGACAGGGGTCGCAGTATTTT
CDR3: CASSLGQGSQYF
size: -
D: TRBD1
J: TRBJ2-3
V: TRBV11-2

DNA: TGTGCCAGCAGCAGGCACTCGGGGGAGACCTACGAGCAGTACTTC
CDR3: CASSRHSGETYEQYF
size: -
D: -
J: TRBJ2-7
V: TRBV6-4

DNA: TGTGCCAGTGGGGCCTTTTCTAGGAGATTGGAGCAGTACTTC
CDR3: CASGAFSRRLEQYF
size: -
D: -
J: TRBJ2-7
V: TRBV27

DNA: TGCGCCAGCAGCGCGGGACAGGCCAACAATGAGCAGTTCTTC
CDR3: CASSAGQANNEQFF
size: -
D: TRBD1
J: TRBJ2-1
V: TRBV5-1

DNA: TGTGCTAGTGGTTTGGGCGGGATTGGGGAGACCCAGTACTTC
CDR3: CASGLGGIGETQYF
size: -
D: -
J: TRBJ2-5
V: TRBV12-5

DNA: TGTGCCAGCAGCCGGGGGGAGACAGGGGGTGGCTACACCTTC
CDR3: CASSRGETGGGYTF
size: -
D: TRBD1
J: TRBJ1-2
V: TRBV7-2

DNA: TGTGCCAGCAGTTACGGGGGGGGAGATGCTAATGAAAAACTGTTTTTT
CDR3: CASSYGGGDANEKLFF
size: -
D: -
J: TRBJ1-4
V: TRBV6-5

DNA: TGTGCTAGTGCACCTGATCGGGGAGGGGGCACTGAAGCTTTCTTT
CDR3: CASAPDRGGGTEAFF
size: once
D: -
J: TRBJ1-1
V: TRBV12-5

DNA: TGTGCCAGCAGCTCCAGGGGGGTTAGAGAAAAACTGTTTTTT
CDR3: CASSSRGVREKLFF
size: -
D: TRBD1
J: TRBJ1-4
V: TRBV14

DNA: TGTGCCAGCAGTGAAGCGCTTCAGGGAGGGGTGGGGGGCTACACCTTC
CDR3: CASSEALQGGVGGYTF
size: -
D: -
J: TRBJ1-2
V: TRBV6-1

DNA: TGTGCCATCAGCCCAAGGGGGTCGGGAGAGACCCAGTACTTC
CDR3: CAISPRGSGETQYF
size: -
D: -
J: TRBJ2-5
V: TRBV10-3

DNA: TGTGCCAGTAGTATGGCAGGGGTCAATCAGCCCCAGCATTTT
CDR3: CASSMAGVNQPQHF
size: -
D: -
J: TRBJ1-5
V: TRBV19

DNA: TGTGCCAGTAGTACGACGGGGGGGCAGCCCCAGCATTTT
CDR3: CASSTTGGQPQHF
size: -
D: -
J: TRBJ1-5
V: TRBV19

DNA: TGTGCCAGCACCCAAATGGATCGAGGCTATGGCTACACCTTC
CDR3: CASTQMDRGYGYTF
size: -
D: -
J: TRBJ1-2
V: TRBV6-5

DNA: TGTGCCAGCAGTGAATATACAGGGGGCATCACTGAAGCTTTCTTT
CDR3: CASSEYTGGITEAFF
size: -
D: TRBD1
J: TRBJ1-1
V: TRBV25-1

DNA: TGTGCCAGCACCCCTACCACGTATGGCTACACCTTC
CDR3: CASTPTTYGYTF
size: -
D: -
J: TRBJ1-2
V: TRBV6-5

DNA: TGTGCCATCAGGGATCTGGGACTCTTGGGCTCTGAAGCTTTCTTT
CDR3: CAIRDLGLLGSEAFF
size: -
D: -
J: TRBJ1-1
V: TRBV10-3

DNA: TGTGCCAGCAGTAAGGACAGGGGCTTGGGGGAGCAGTACTTC
CDR3: CASSKDRGLGEQYF
size: -
D: TRBD1
J: TRBJ2-7
V: TRBV2

DNA: TGTGCCAGCAGCGTAGTGGGCAGGCTCCTCCCTGGGGCCAACGTCCTGACTTTC
CDR3: CASSVVGRLLPGANVLTF
size: -
D: -
J: TRBJ2-6
V: TRBV9

DNA: TGTGCCAGCAGTTTATTCGGGGGGAAAACCAGCGAGCAGTACTTC
CDR3: CASSLFGGKTSEQYF
size: -
D: TRBD2
J: TRBJ2-7
V: TRBV27

DNA: TGTGCCAGCAGCTTACAGGGTAAGGGGAACACTGAAGCTTTCTTT
CDR3: CASSLQGKGNTEAFF
size: -
D: -
J: TRBJ1-1
V: TRBV7-9

DNA: TGTGCCAGCAGCCAAGATTTGAGCGGGGGGGCGAACCAAGAGACCCAGTACTTC
CDR3: CASSQDLSGGANQETQYF
size: once
D: TRBD2
J: TRBJ2-5
V: TRBV4-2

DNA: TGTGCCAGCAGCTTAGGGGGGGGAGGCTCTGGAAACACCATATATTTT
CDR3: CASSLGGGGSGNTIYF
size: -
D: -
J: TRBJ1-3
V: TRBV7-6

DNA: TGTGCCAGCAAAGGATACAGGGCCGGTACAGATACGCAGTATTTT
CDR3: CASKGYRAGTDTQYF
size: -
D: -
J: TRBJ2-3
V: TRBV21-1